A single sample is the source of the 18 T cell receptor beta chains below, sequenced in a study of blood T cells in healthy people across ages. Together with a sample-barcoded 5' primer, a J-beta primer mix was included in a second PCR lasting about 6 to 11 cycles. Each CDR3 protein gets one entry after TCRdb re-called the 5' RACE reads with MiXCR. The sample records approximately 1.5 million distinct CDR3 sequences, almost 35% being singletons. The sequenced material came from blood. The receptors originated from a woman aged 25 to 39 in good health.

This clonotype was observed a few times. J is TRBJ1-1 and V is TRBV20-1; unclear D gene. The V end lost 4 bases, the J end lost 4 bases, and 13 bases lay between the germline ends. CDR3 length equals 13 residues. CDR1 is DFQATT and CDR2 is SNEGSKA in the germline V gene (reference sequence). The CDR3 protein is CSATRGPGTEAFF. DNA for the CDR3: TGCAGTGCTACCCGCGGCCCTGGCACTGAAGCTTTCTTT.

DNA of the CDR3: TGCAGCGTACAGGGGGCTGTCACTGAAGCTTTCTTT. It is translated as CSVQGAVTEAFF. The V call is TRBV29-1, the J call TRBJ1-1; 9 positions agree with TRBD1. Germline-derived CDR1 and CDR2 are SQVTM and ANQGSEA. CDR3 length: 12 amino acids. The trim removed 6 bases at V and 4 bases at J, leaving 3 bases unmatched.

This clonotype turned up a few times. The rearrangement joins TRBV6-1 to TRBJ2-3, with 7 bases lining up with TRBD2. V was clipped by 2 bases and J by 3 bases; unmatched bases: 8. The CDR3 runs 16 residues. CDR1 and CDR2 (germline): MNHNS, SASEGT. The CDR3 reads CASSEQPSGGTDTQYF. Here the CDR3 DNA reads TGTGCCAGCAGTGAACAGCCTAGCGGCGGAACAGATACGCAGTATTTT.

This clonotype was counted a few times. The rearrangement links TRBV10-3 to TRBJ2-1; unclear D gene. Germline CDR1 ENHRY, CDR2 SYGVKD. The CDR3 totals 11 residues. Trimming shortened V by 2 bases and J by 8 bases, and 4 bases separated the two germline ends. The CDR3 nucleotides are TGTGCCATCAGTGAGATAGATGAGCAGTTCTTC. Translating it yields CAISEIDEQFF.

This chain connects TRBV5-1 to TRBJ2-7; 11 bases line up with TRBD2. From germline, CDR1 is SGHRS and CDR2 YFSETQ. V shed 4 bases and J 2 bases; nucleotides not matched to a gene: 8. There are 16 residues in the CDR3. The CDR3 loop reads CASSRLAGGGPYEQYF. DNA for the CDR3: TGCGCCAGCAGCCGGCTAGCGGGAGGAGGACCCTACGAGCAGTACTTC.

As for this clonotype: Because the CDR3 is missing its conserved closing phenylalanine or tryptophan, this is likely a read error. The chain links TRBV7-6 to TRBJ2-5, with TRBD1 matching over 8 bases. Per germline, CDR1 SGHVS and CDR2 FNYEAQ. CDR3 length: 16 amino acids. V trimming: 5 bases; J trimming: 11 bases; junction bases outside the gene matches: 19. The chain's CDR3 is CASSRETRTGPGEQYC. The CDR3, as DNA: TGTGCCAGCAGCCGGGAGACTCGGACAGGGCCAGGGGAGCAGTACTGC.

The chain carries TRBV20-1 and TRBJ2-7; D is unclear. The CDR3 has 11 amino acids. V was cut by 0 bases and J by 8 bases, with 8 bases left in between. Germline V gene lookup returns CDR1 DFQATT and CDR2 SNEGSKA (reference sequence). The CDR3 sequence is CSARDLGQQYF. In DNA form, the CDR3 reads TGCAGTGCTAGAGATCTGGGCCAGCAGTACTTC.

This clonotype has at least ten counts. This chain joins TRBV12-3 or TRBV12-4 and TRBJ2-5; TRBD2 is a possible D gene (6 bases). The ends were cut back, 7 bases at V and 2 bases at J, with 17 bases in the middle. This CDR3 has 15 amino acids. DNA for the CDR3: TGTGCCAGCAAAAAAACCGGGACTGCTCAAGAGACCCAGTACTTC. This translates into CASKKTGTAQETQYF.

This clonotype has only a few counts. V gene TRBV5-1 combines with J gene TRBJ2-1; 8 positions agree with TRBD1. V dropped 0 bases and J dropped 9; count of bases not matched to a gene: 5. The germline V gene has CDR1 SGHRS and CDR2 YFSETQ. The CDR3 contains 14 residues. The CDR3 protein is CASSLGTGYFEQFF. DNA for the CDR3: TGCGCCAGCAGCTTGGGGACAGGGTACTTTGAGCAGTTCTTC.

V and J are TRBV30 and TRBJ2-5; D is possibly TRBD1 (6 bases). Germline CDR1 reads GTSNPN; CDR2 reads SVGIG (reference sequence). Deletions cut 3 bases from V and 5 bases from J, with 13 bases between. The CDR3 is 13 amino acids. The CDR3 here is CAWRGTRRETQYF. The CDR3, as DNA: TGTGCCTGGAGGGGGACACGCAGGGAGACCCAGTACTTC.

The J gene is TRBJ2-7, the V gene TRBV20-1; possibly TRBD2 for D (5 bases). This CDR3 is built from 16 residues. CDR1 is DFQATT, CDR2 SNEGSKA, per germline (reference sequence). Trimming took 4 bases from V and 5 from J, leaving 24 bases between them. This chain's CDR3 is CSAKSRLRGIGNEQYF. The CDR3, as DNA: TGCAGTGCTAAATCCCGGTTACGGGGAATAGGGAACGAGCAGTACTTC.

This clonotype was detected only a few times. This chain uses TRBV15 with TRBJ2-1; 8 nucleotides line up with TRBD1. The CDR3 is 14 residues long. The V segment lost 5 bases and the J segment 6 bases; nucleotides outside the gene matches: 6. Germline CDR1 is LNHNV and CDR2 is YYDKDF (reference sequence). CDR3 DNA sequence: TGTGCCACCAGCGCCCGGACAGGGCTCAATGAGCAGTTCTTC. Translation: CATSARTGLNEQFF.

The chain links TRBV18 to TRBJ1-2, with D unclear. CDR1 is KGHSH, CDR2 LQKENI, per germline. V lost 6 bases and J 8 bases, leaving 13 bases between the germline ends. The CDR3 is 12 residues long. The CDR3 nucleotides are TGTGCCAGCTCGACGGAGCAAGCAGGCTACACCTTC. The encoded protein is CASSTEQAGYTF.

This rearrangement joins TRBV2 to TRBJ1-4; 9 bases align to TRBD1. V lost 8 bases and J lost 7; bases outside the gene matches: 8. The germline gives CDR1 SNHLY, CDR2 FYNNEI. The CDR3 has 14 residues. The CDR3 loop reads CASVNRGRGEKLFF. The CDR3 bases are TGTGCCAGCGTGAACAGGGGGCGCGGTGAAAAACTGTTTTTT.

The chain combines TRBV18 with TRBJ1-1, with D unresolved. The CDR3 sequence is 13 residues long. Trimming cost V 1 base and J 5 bases, with 8 bases left between them. CDR1 and CDR2 from the germline V gene are KGHSH and LQKENI. The CDR3 region is CASSPLRGTEAFF. The CDR3 region has the DNA TGTGCCAGCTCACCACTCAGAGGAACTGAAGCTTTCTTT.

The chain links TRBV3-1 to TRBJ1-6; D is undetermined. V was pared by 1 base and J by 9 bases, with 10 bases between. CDR1 LGHDT and CDR2 YNNKEL come from the germline V gene (reference sequence). CDR3 length: 14 residues. CDR3 DNA: TGTGCCAGCAGCCAAGGAGTAGAGGGTTCACCCCTCCACTTT. Protein product: CASSQGVEGSPLHF.

The chain couples TRBV7-3 to TRBJ2-1; 10 positions agree with TRBD2. The length of the CDR3 is 14 residues. Trimming cost V 2 bases and J 8 bases; bases outside gene matches: 3. The germline gives CDR1 SGHTA, CDR2 FQGTGA. The CDR3 is CASSLLAGDDEQFF. CDR3 coding DNA: TGTGCCAGCAGCTTACTAGCGGGGGATGATGAGCAGTTCTTC.

This chain links TRBV12-3 or TRBV12-4 with TRBJ2-5, with 9 nucleotides matching TRBD2. Trimming cost V 6 bases and J 5 bases; bases outside gene matches: 13. The CDR3 has 16 amino acids. The CDR3 loop reads CASSPLLGLAAETQYF. In DNA form, the CDR3 reads TGTGCCAGCAGCCCCTTACTGGGACTAGCTGCCGAGACCCAGTACTTC.